This paragraph reports one TCR beta chain. Authors' processing steps: Counts of nucleated cells, estimated from reference gene primer amplification, were obtained. Clones were sequenced by immunoSEQ multiplex PCR, and TCRdb holds only the in-frame ones, with some missing. That table gives V, J and clone size, and the DNA gave D and trimming. The sample holds 200,000 to 300,000 clones, 85% to 90% seen once. Germline V CDR1 and CDR2: LGHNT, FRNRAP. The CDR3 has 16 residues. Trimming stripped 6 bases from V and 2 bases from J, with 20 bases between. This sample was taken from a study of blood T cell repertoires in COVID-19. Participants had their cohort set by participant-reported clinical history. Up to 2 weeks before entering the study, exposed participants had met a COVID-19 case.

The clonotype comes from a middle-aged man who had been exposed to COVID-19. The V gene is TRBV12-5, the J gene TRBJ2-7; D is perhaps TRBD1 (5 bases). The specimen was PBMCs or T cells enriched from blood (not recorded which). CDR3 loop: CASGSSHGPGPYEQYF. In nucleotides, the CDR3 is TGTGCTAGTGGCTCCTCGCACGGGCCAGGGCCCTACGAGCAGTACTTC.